This is a list of T cell receptor beta chains from one sample in a study of cytomegalovirus exposure and HLA in healthy donors. Profiling relied on immunoSEQ multiplex PCR, and the TCRdb table lists in-frame clones only, not all of them. In the table there are around 200,000 clones, 75% to 80% of which are singletons. Sample: PBMCs. These receptors were collected from a man between 18 and 29 years old in good health and CMV-seronegative. The CDR3 runs from the conserved cysteine through the conserved F or W. The order of the fields is J gene, V gene, clone size, D gene, CDR3 DNA, CDR3 protein. D genes are given only for firm matches. The listing skips clone size in some rows; elsewhere it reads once, few, many or a size class.

J: TRBJ1-1
V: TRBV7-9
size: NA
D: NA
DNA: TGTGCCAGCAGCTTAGTTCAGGGAGCGGGGACTGAAGCTTTCTTT
CDR3: CASSLVQGAGTEAFF

J: TRBJ1-1
V: TRBV19
size: NA
D: NA
DNA: TGTGCCAGTAGTATGGGGCCGCGCGCTGAAGCTTTCTTT
CDR3: CASSMGPRAEAFF

J: TRBJ2-2
V: TRBV19
size: NA
D: NA
DNA: TGTGCCAGTAGTACCACAGGGTCGAACACCGGGGAGCTGTTTTTT
CDR3: CASSTTGSNTGELFF

J: TRBJ1-4
V: TRBV7-9
size: NA
D: TRBD1
DNA: TGTGCCAGCAGCGCCCGCGGGGACAGGGGGAATGAAAAACTGTTTTTT
CDR3: CASSARGDRGNEKLFF

J: TRBJ1-1
V: TRBV6-6
size: NA
D: NA
DNA: TGTGCCAGCCGGGAGCCCCGGGCGAACACTGAAGCTTTCTTT
CDR3: CASREPRANTEAFF

J: TRBJ1-2
V: TRBV6-5
size: NA
D: TRBD1
DNA: TGTGCCAGCAGTACAACAGGGGCGGGGGGCTACACCTTC
CDR3: CASSTTGAGGYTF

J: TRBJ2-7
V: TRBV19
size: NA
D: NA
DNA: TGTGCCAGTAGTGTTCCAACAGGGATCGGCTACGAGCAGTACTTC
CDR3: CASSVPTGIGYEQYF

J: TRBJ2-7
V: TRBV7-2
size: NA
D: NA
DNA: TGTGCCAGCAGCTTCGGGGGTAGCTCCTACGAGCAGTACTTC
CDR3: CASSFGGSSYEQYF

J: TRBJ1-2
V: TRBV6-5
size: NA
D: NA
DNA: TGTGCCAGCAGTTACACAGAGGGATCTGGCTACACCTTC
CDR3: CASSYTEGSGYTF

J: TRBJ2-7
V: TRBV5-4
size: few
D: TRBD1
DNA: TGTGCCAGCAGCTACCCGGGACAGGGATCCGAGCAGTACTTC
CDR3: CASSYPGQGSEQYF

J: TRBJ1-6
V: TRBV9
size: few
D: NA
DNA: TGTGCCAGCAGCGTATATGATAATTCACCCCTCCACTTT
CDR3: CASSVYDNSPLHF

J: TRBJ2-3
V: TRBV7-6
size: NA
D: TRBD1
DNA: TGTGCCAGCAGCTTAGAAGGGACAGGACACGGTTTCACAGATACGCAGTATTTT
CDR3: CASSLEGTGHGFTDTQYF

J: TRBJ1-2
V: TRBV7-6
size: once
D: NA
DNA: TGTGCCAGCAGCTTATATACAGAAGCCCACTCTGGCTACACCTTC
CDR3: CASSLYTEAHSGYTF

J: TRBJ2-2
V: TRBV7-3
size: NA
D: TRBD2
DNA: TGTGCCAGCAGTTTACTAGCGGGGGCCTCGAACACCGGGGAGCTGTTTTTT
CDR3: CASSLLAGASNTGELFF

J: TRBJ2-5
V: TRBV29-1
size: NA
D: TRBD2
DNA: TGCAGCGTTGAAGACGCGGGACTAGCGGGCAAAGAGACCCAGTACTTC
CDR3: CSVEDAGLAGKETQYF

J: TRBJ2-5
V: TRBV28
size: NA
D: NA
DNA: TGTGCCAGCAGTTCCTTGGCGGATTACAGGGCCGACCAAGAGACCCAGTACTTC
CDR3: CASSSLADYRADQETQYF

J: TRBJ2-5
V: TRBV19
size: NA
D: NA
DNA: TGTGCCAGTAGGGGCAGGCAGAAGGAGACCCAGTACTTC
CDR3: CASRGRQKETQYF

J: TRBJ1-4
V: TRBV6-6
size: NA
D: NA
DNA: TGTGCCAGCCTAACGGGCGTGAGCGGTAATGAAAAACTGTTTTTT
CDR3: CASLTGVSGNEKLFF

J: TRBJ2-7
V: TRBV1
size: NA
D: NA
DNA: TGCACCAGCAGCCAAGATCGACTAGCAGCAAAAGGAAGCTCCTACGAGCAGTACTTC
CDR3: CTSSQDRLAAKGSSYEQYF

J: TRBJ2-3
V: TRBV7-2
size: NA
D: TRBD2
DNA: TGTGCCAGCAGCCCCGGAACGGGACTAGACACAGATACGCAGTATTTT
CDR3: CASSPGTGLDTDTQYF

J: TRBJ1-1
V: TRBV5-1
size: NA
D: TRBD1
DNA: TGCGCCAGCAGCTTGGACACGCGGACAGGGGACTTGGGTGAAGCTTTCTTT
CDR3: CASSLDTRTGDLGEAFF

J: TRBJ2-7
V: TRBV18
size: NA
D: NA
DNA: TGTGCCAGCTCACCAGAGTTATCCCCCTCCTACGAGCAGTACTTC
CDR3: CASSPELSPSYEQYF

J: TRBJ2-7
V: TRBV6-5
size: NA
D: TRBD1
DNA: TGTGCCAGCAGTTACGGACAGGGGGTTTCCTACGAGCAGTACTTC
CDR3: CASSYGQGVSYEQYF

J: TRBJ2-1
V: TRBV13
size: NA
D: TRBD1
DNA: TGTGCCAGCAGCCTGACGGGACAGTTTTACAATGAGCAGTTCTTC
CDR3: CASSLTGQFYNEQFF

J: TRBJ2-1
V: TRBV5-6
size: NA
D: TRBD1
DNA: TGTGCCAGCAGCCCGACAGGGGTGGAGGATGAGCAGTTCTTC
CDR3: CASSPTGVEDEQFF

J: TRBJ2-7
V: TRBV30
size: NA
D: NA
DNA: TGTGCCTGGAGCTACACAGGGAAGGACGAGCAGTACTTC
CDR3: CAWSYTGKDEQYF

J: TRBJ2-4
V: TRBV11-3
size: NA
D: NA
DNA: TGTGCCAGCAGCTTATGGGTATTTGGGGGACACAAGCCCAAAAACATTCAGTACTTC
CDR3: CASSLWVFGGHKPKNIQYF

J: TRBJ2-2
V: TRBV13
size: NA
D: NA
DNA: TGTGCCAGCAGCTTGGGCGAGTTCATGTCGAACACCGGGGAGCTGTTTTTT
CDR3: CASSLGEFMSNTGELFF

J: TRBJ1-1
V: TRBV13
size: NA
D: TRBD1
DNA: TGTGCCAGCGCGCAGGGGGCAACTGAAGCTTTCTTT
CDR3: CASAQGATEAFF

J: TRBJ2-1
V: TRBV2
size: few
D: TRBD2
DNA: TGTGCCAGCAGACTGACTAGCGGGGGATACAATGAGCAGTTCTTC
CDR3: CASRLTSGGYNEQFF

J: TRBJ1-2
V: TRBV6-1
size: once
D: TRBD1
DNA: TGTGCCAGCAGTGCACAGGGGATCCCTGACTATGGCTACACCTTC
CDR3: CASSAQGIPDYGYTF

J: TRBJ1-2
V: TRBV30
size: NA
D: NA
DNA: TGTGCCTGGAGTGCAGGGTCCGGCTACACCTTC
CDR3: CAWSAGSGYTF

J: TRBJ2-7
V: TRBV19
size: NA
D: TRBD1
DNA: TGTGCCAGTAGTATAGGGCAGGGGGTCTTCTACGAGCAGTACTTC
CDR3: CASSIGQGVFYEQYF

J: TRBJ2-1
V: TRBV5-1
size: NA
D: NA
DNA: TGCGCCAGCAGCTTGGGACAGGTGAACGTCGATGAGCAGTTCTTC
CDR3: CASSLGQVNVDEQFF

J: TRBJ2-7
V: TRBV7-2
size: NA
D: NA
DNA: TGTGCCAGCAGCTTAGTTCCAGGGGACTACGAGCAGTACTTC
CDR3: CASSLVPGDYEQYF

J: TRBJ1-4
V: TRBV28
size: once
D: NA
DNA: TGTGCCAGCAGTTTACAGGGGTGGTCTGAAAAACTGTTTTTT
CDR3: CASSLQGWSEKLFF

J: TRBJ2-5
V: TRBV30
size: NA
D: NA
DNA: TGTGCCTGGAGGACCGCCGGGGAGACCCAGTACTTC
CDR3: CAWRTAGETQYF

J: TRBJ1-3
V: TRBV7-6
size: once
D: NA
DNA: TGTGCCAGCAGCTATTCGACAGTGAGCTCTGGAAACACCATATATTTT
CDR3: CASSYSTVSSGNTIYF

J: TRBJ1-1
V: TRBV29-1
size: NA
D: NA
DNA: TGCAGCGCCCGAATAGGAGGCGCGGCTTTCTTT
CDR3: CSARIGGAAFF

J: TRBJ1-4
V: TRBV30
size: NA
D: TRBD1
DNA: TGTGCCTTCGCACAGGGGGATACCGAAAAACTGTTTTTT
CDR3: CAFAQGDTEKLFF

J: TRBJ2-7
V: TRBV14
size: NA
D: TRBD2
DNA: TGTGCCAGCAGCCAAGGGACTAGCGGGAGGACTATATACGAGCAGTACTTC
CDR3: CASSQGTSGRTIYEQYF

J: TRBJ2-3
V: TRBV7-9
size: few
D: NA
DNA: TGTGCCAGCAGCTTACTAGAGGCAGATACGCAGTATTTT
CDR3: CASSLLEADTQYF

J: TRBJ2-1
V: TRBV7-8
size: NA
D: NA
DNA: TGTGCCAGCAGCTCCAGGGGGGCTTACAATGAGCAGTTCTTC
CDR3: CASSSRGAYNEQFF

J: TRBJ1-2
V: TRBV30
size: NA
D: TRBD1
DNA: TGTGCCTGGAGTTGGACAGGGGGTGGCTACACCTTC
CDR3: CAWSWTGGGYTF

J: TRBJ1-3
V: TRBV9
size: NA
D: NA
DNA: TGTGCCAGCAGCGTAGTCGCGGGGGTTGGAAACACCATATATTTT
CDR3: CASSVVAGVGNTIYF

J: TRBJ1-1
V: TRBV5-5
size: NA
D: TRBD1
DNA: TGTGCCAGCAGCTCGTCGACAGGGATCACTGAAGCTTTCTTT
CDR3: CASSSSTGITEAFF

J: TRBJ2-1
V: TRBV7-2
size: NA
D: NA
DNA: TGTGCCAGCAGCTTAACACACCGCAATGAGCAGTTCTTC
CDR3: CASSLTHRNEQFF

J: TRBJ2-2
V: TRBV7-2
size: NA
D: TRBD1
DNA: TGTGCCAGCAGCCCCCGGACAGGAGGAGTCGGGGAGCTGTTTTTT
CDR3: CASSPRTGGVGELFF

J: TRBJ2-4
V: TRBV2
size: NA
D: TRBD1
DNA: TGTGCCAGCAGAACCGGGACAGAAAACATTCAGTACTTC
CDR3: CASRTGTENIQYF

J: TRBJ1-1
V: TRBV5-6
size: NA
D: NA
DNA: TGTGCCAGCACCTATTCCCCGGAAGTAGCGAGTGAAGCTTTCTTT
CDR3: CASTYSPEVASEAFF

J: TRBJ1-5
V: TRBV19
size: NA
D: TRBD1
DNA: TGTGCCAGTTCAGACAGGGCTGGTCAGCCCCAGCATTTT
CDR3: CASSDRAGQPQHF

J: TRBJ2-1
V: TRBV5-1
size: NA
D: TRBD2
DNA: TGCGCCAGCAGCTTAGCGGGGGTCCTCAATGAGCAGTTCTTC
CDR3: CASSLAGVLNEQFF